The 5 T cell receptor beta chains in this list originate from one sample, sequenced in a study of Graves' ophthalmopathy and Graves' hyperthyroidism. Amplification of the TCR beta CDR3 regions used RNA transcripts (as template). The library came from an HTBI-primed first-round RT-PCR and a second-round multiplex PCR. TCRdb reanalysed the multiplex PCR reads using MiXCR and keeps one entry per CDR3 protein. Of 400,000 to 500,000 distinct CDR3 sequences listed, more than 20% were seen once; the top ten hold approximately 3%. The sample was peripheral blood. Receptors originate from a woman aged 18 to 35 with stable Graves' hyperthyroidism.

This clonotype came up once. This chain joins TRBV28 and TRBJ1-5; TRBD1 aligns across 10 bases. Trimming cost V 5 bases and J 0 bases; bases outside gene matches: 4. This CDR3 is built from 16 residues. Per germline, CDR1 MDHEN and CDR2 SYDVKM. CDR3 in DNA: TGTGCCAGCAGTGGGGACAGGGGAGATAGCAATCAGCCCCAGCATTTT. Encoded protein: CASSGDRGDSNQPQHF.

This clonotype was counted ten times or more. The chain is built from TRBV7-9 and TRBJ1-6; tentatively, D is TRBD1 (5 bases). With 4 bases removed from V and 7 bases from J, the gap between germline ends came to 14 bases. CDR1 is SEHNR and CDR2 is FQNEAQ in the germline V gene (reference sequence). This CDR3 spans 15 amino acids. Here the CDR3 reads CASSSPRGINSPLHF. CDR3 bases: TGTGCCAGCAGCTCCCCCCGGGGCATCAATTCACCCCTCCACTTT.

This clonotype has just a few counts. CDR3 loop: CASSGGTGDYGYTF. The CDR3 region has the DNA TGTGCCAGCAGTGGTGGGACAGGGGACTATGGCTACACCTTC. The rearrangement joins TRBV12-3 or TRBV12-4 to TRBJ1-2; TRBD1 aligns across 10 bases. The CDR3 length is 14 residues. J lost 3 bases, V lost 5 bases, and 3 bases had no gene match.

This clonotype was seen ten or more times. The V gene is TRBV29-1, the J gene TRBJ1-2, with D unclear. The V end lost 3 bases, the J end lost 5 bases, and 7 bases lay between the germline ends. The CDR3 has 11 amino acids. The germline CDR1 and CDR2 sequences are SQVTM and ANQGSEA. The CDR3 DNA is TGCAGCGTTGATGGAGGATATGGCTACACCTTC. Translation: CSVDGGYGYTF.

This clonotype was observed a few times. DNA of the CDR3: TGTGCCAGCTCACCAAGCACAGGGGGGAGGCAGCCCCAGCATTTT. Residues: CASSPSTGGRQPQHF. The chain combines TRBV18 with TRBJ1-5, with 8 bases aligning to TRBD1. The CDR3 runs 15 residues. Germline V gene lookup returns CDR1 KGHSH and CDR2 LQKENI. Germline trimming cut 2 bases from V and 7 bases from J; bases unmatched to any gene: 7. Full variable domain (outside the CDR3, taken from reference TRBV18 and TRBJ1-5): NAGVMQNPRHLVRRRGQEARLRCSPMKGHSHVYWYRQLPEEGLKFMVYLQKENIIDESGMPKERFSAEFPKEGPSILRIQQVVRGDSAAYFCASSPSTGGRQPQHFGDGTRLSIL.